This record concerns one T cell receptor beta chain sequence. Its antigen is as yet unknown. Germline loops: CDR1 LGHNT, CDR2 FRNRAP. Trimming took 5 bases from V and 5 from J, leaving 19 bases between them. The CDR3 is 16 residues long. The sample is drawn from a study of cytomegalovirus exposure and HLA in healthy donors. Study conclusions and caveats: Three CMV-associated chains were confirmed in vitro to be specific for CMV antigens.

The PCR used 60 Vbeta and 13 Jbeta primers. Sequencing was performed with immunoSEQ multiplex PCR; in TCRdb, only in-frame clones are kept and a portion is missing. Of 150,000 to 200,000 clones listed, about four fifths are singletons. The sequencing sample was made of PBMCs. The chain links TRBV12-5 to TRBJ1-5; D call uncertain. The receptor's source is a woman in her 30s in good health and CMV-seronegative. DNA of the CDR3: TGTGCTAGTGGTCCTCACCTGGGGAAGGAGGATCAGCCCCAGCATTTT. It encodes CASGPHLGKEDQPQHF.